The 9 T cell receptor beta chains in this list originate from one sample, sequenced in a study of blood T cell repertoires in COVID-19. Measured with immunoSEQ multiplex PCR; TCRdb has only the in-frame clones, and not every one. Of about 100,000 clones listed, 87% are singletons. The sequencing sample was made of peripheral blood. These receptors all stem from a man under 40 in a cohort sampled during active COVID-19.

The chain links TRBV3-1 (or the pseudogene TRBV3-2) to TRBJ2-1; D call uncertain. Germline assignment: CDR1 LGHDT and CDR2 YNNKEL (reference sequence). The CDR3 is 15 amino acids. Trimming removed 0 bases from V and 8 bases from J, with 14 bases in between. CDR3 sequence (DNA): TGTGCCAGCAGCCAAGAGCGTGAGAGTCAATATGAGCAGTTCTTC. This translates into CASSQERESQYEQFF.

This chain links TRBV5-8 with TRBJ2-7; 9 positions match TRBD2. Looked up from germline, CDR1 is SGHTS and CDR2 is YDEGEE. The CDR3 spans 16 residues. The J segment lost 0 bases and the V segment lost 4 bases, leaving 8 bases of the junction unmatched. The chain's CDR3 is CASSGPGLAISYEQYF. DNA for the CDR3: TGTGCCAGCAGCGGACCGGGACTAGCTATCTCCTACGAGCAGTACTTC.

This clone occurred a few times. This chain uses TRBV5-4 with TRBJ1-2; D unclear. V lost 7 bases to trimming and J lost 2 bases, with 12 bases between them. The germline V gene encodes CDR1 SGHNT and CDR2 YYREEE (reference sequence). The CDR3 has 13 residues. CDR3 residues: CASRLTGNYGYTF. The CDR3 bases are TGTGCCAGCCGTTTGACGGGAAACTATGGCTACACCTTC.

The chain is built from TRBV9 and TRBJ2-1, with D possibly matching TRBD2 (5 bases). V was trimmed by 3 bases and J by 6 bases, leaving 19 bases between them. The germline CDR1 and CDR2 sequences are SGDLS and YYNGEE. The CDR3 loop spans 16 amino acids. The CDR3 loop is CASSEGNGITGNEQFF. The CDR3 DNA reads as TGTGCCAGCAGCGAAGGCAACGGGATTACTGGCAATGAGCAGTTCTTC.

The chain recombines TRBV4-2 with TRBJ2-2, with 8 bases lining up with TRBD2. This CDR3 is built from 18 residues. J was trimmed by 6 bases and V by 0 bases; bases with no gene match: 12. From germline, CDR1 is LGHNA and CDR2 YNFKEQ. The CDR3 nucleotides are TGTGCCAGCAGCCAAGAATGGGCCGGGGGGGCTTCTGCCGGGGAGCTGTTTTTT. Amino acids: CASSQEWAGGASAGELFF.

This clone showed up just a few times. The CDR3 region is CASSRERDTGELFF. CDR3 coding DNA: TGCGCCAGCAGCCGTGAGAGGGACACCGGGGAGCTGTTTTTT. This rearrangement joins TRBV5-1 to TRBJ2-2; a possible D gene is TRBD2 (5 bases). CDR3 length: 14 residues. From germline, CDR1 is SGHRS and CDR2 YFSETQ. Trimming stripped 4 bases from V and 3 bases from J, with 10 bases between.

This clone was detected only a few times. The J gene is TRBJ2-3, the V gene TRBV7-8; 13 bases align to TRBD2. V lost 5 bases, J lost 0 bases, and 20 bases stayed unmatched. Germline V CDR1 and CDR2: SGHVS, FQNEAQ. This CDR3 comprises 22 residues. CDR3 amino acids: CASSARTGTSGGARWSTDTQYF. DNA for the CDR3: TGTGCCAGCAGCGCCCGCACCGGTACTAGCGGGGGGGCCCGGTGGAGCACAGATACGCAGTATTTT.

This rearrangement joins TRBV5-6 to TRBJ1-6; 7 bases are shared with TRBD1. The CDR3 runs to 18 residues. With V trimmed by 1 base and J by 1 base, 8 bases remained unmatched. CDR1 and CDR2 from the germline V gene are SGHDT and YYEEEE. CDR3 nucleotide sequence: TGTGCCAGCAGCTTGAAACCCGGGACAGTATCCTATAATTCACCCCTCCACTTT. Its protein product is CASSLKPGTVSYNSPLHF.

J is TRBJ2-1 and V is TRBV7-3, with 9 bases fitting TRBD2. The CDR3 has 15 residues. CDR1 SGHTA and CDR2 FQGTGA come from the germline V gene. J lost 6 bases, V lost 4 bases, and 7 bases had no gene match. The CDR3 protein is CASSSLAGSANEQFF. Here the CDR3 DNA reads TGTGCCAGCAGCTCCCTAGCGGGGAGTGCCAATGAGCAGTTCTTC.